These 4 T cell receptor beta chains originate from one sample sequenced in a study of molecular identifiers for immune sequencing clone quantification. TCRdb re-called the PCR reads with MiXCR, one entry per CDR3 protein. This table has around 300,000 distinct CDR3 sequences, about 22% appearing once. Sequencing used naive CD8+ T cells from blood, with Jurkat cell RNA spiked in. Subset defined: FACS-sorted CD8+CD4-CCR7+CD45RA+ naive T cells. The receptors come from a human donor in good health. Some libraries in this study had Jurkat cell RNA spiked in.

Notes on this clonotype: This could be a read error, since a much larger clone is one nucleotide away. The rearrangement links TRBV28 to TRBJ2-1, with D possibly matching TRBD1 (6 bases). V was cut by 11 bases and J by 2 bases, with 19 bases left in between. The CDR3 sequence is 15 residues long. Germline CDR1 and CDR2: MDHEN and SYDVKM. The CDR3 DNA sequence: TGTGCCGGCAAACCCCGGGACAAACCCTACAATGAGCAGTTCTTC. Amino acids: CAGKPRDKPYNEQFF. Filled out from reference TRBV28 and TRBJ2-1, the complete variable domain reads DVKVTQSSRYLVKRTGEKVFLECVQDMDHENMFWYRQDPGLGLRLIYFSYDVKMKEKGDIPEGYSVSREKKERFSLILESASTNQTSMYLCAGKPRDKPYNEQFFGPGTRLTVL.

This clonotype appeared many times. This chain joins TRBV29-1 and TRBJ2-1, with TRBD2 matching over 8 bases. V was pared by 8 bases and J by 5 bases, with 11 bases of the junction left unmatched. Germline CDR1 SQVTM, CDR2 ANQGSEA. The length of the CDR3 is 14 residues. The CDR3 nucleotides are TGCAGCACGGGTGAACTAGCGGTTAACAATGAGCAGTTCTTC. This gives the protein CSTGELAVNNEQFF.

This chain links TRBV3-1 with TRBJ1-1, with D tentatively TRBD1 (5 bases). The CDR3 runs 14 residues. The V end lost 10 bases, the J end lost 5 bases, and 20 bases lay between the germline ends. Germline lookup yields CDR1 LGHDT and CDR2 YNNKEL (reference sequence). The CDR3 region is CANNQNRGETEAFF. Written as DNA, the CDR3 is TGTGCCAACAACCAAAATCGGGGGGAAACTGAAGCTTTCTTT.

Of note for this clonotype: A much larger clone is a single base away; this may be a read error. The chain uses TRBV5-5 and TRBJ2-3, with D possibly TRBD2 on 6 matching bases. The CDR3 covers 16 residues. Germline assignment: CDR1 SGHKS and CDR2 YYEKEE (reference sequence). CDR3: CASSSPGGVAADTLYF. The CDR3 DNA reads TGTGCCAGCAGCTCGCCCGGAGGGGTAGCGGCGGATACGCTGTATTTT. Supplemented by reference TRBV5-5 and TRBJ2-3, the full variable domain reads DAGVTQSPTHLIKTRGQQVTLRCSPISGHKSVSWYQQVLGQGPQFIFQYYEKEERGRGNFPDRFSARQFPNYSSELNVNALLLGDSALYLCASSSPGGVAADTLYFGPGTRLTVL.